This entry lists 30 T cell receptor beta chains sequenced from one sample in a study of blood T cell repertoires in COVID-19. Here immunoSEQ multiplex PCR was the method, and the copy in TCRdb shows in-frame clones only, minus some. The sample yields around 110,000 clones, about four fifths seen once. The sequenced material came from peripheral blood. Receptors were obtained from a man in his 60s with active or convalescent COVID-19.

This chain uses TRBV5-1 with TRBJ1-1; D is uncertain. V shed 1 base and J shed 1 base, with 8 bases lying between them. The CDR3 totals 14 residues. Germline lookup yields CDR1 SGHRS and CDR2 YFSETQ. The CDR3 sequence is CASSLTSSNTEAFF. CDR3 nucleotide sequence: TGCGCCAGCAGCTTGACCAGTTCGAACACTGAAGCTTTCTTT.

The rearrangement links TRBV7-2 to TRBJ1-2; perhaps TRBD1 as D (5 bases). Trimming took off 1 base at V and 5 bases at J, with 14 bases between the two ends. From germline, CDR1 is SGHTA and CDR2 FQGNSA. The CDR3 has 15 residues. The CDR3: CASSLGGLGLYGYTF. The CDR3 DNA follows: TGTGCCAGCAGCTTAGGGGGGTTGGGACTGTATGGCTACACCTTC.

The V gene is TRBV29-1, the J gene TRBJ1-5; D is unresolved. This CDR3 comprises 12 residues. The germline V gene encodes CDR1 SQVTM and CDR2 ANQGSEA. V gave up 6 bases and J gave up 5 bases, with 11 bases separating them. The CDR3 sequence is CSVCIGDQPQHF. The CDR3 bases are TGCAGCGTCTGCATCGGGGATCAGCCCCAGCATTTT.

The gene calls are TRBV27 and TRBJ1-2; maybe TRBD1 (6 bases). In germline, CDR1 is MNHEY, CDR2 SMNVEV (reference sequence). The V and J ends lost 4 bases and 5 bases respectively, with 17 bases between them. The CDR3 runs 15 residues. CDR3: CASSSYGGAAYGYTF. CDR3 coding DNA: TGTGCCAGCAGTTCTTATGGGGGGGCTGCGTATGGCTACACCTTC.

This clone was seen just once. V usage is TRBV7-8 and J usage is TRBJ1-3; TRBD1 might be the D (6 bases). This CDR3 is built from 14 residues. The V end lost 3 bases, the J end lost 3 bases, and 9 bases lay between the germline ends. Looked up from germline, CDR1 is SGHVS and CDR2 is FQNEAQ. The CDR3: CASSFPGVGNTIYF. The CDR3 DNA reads TGTGCCAGCAGCTTCCCAGGGGTTGGAAACACCATATATTTT.

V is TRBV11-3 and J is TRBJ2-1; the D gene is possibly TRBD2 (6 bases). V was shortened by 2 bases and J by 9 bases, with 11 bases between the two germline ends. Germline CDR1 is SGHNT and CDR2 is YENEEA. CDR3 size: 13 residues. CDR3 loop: CASSLRRDPEQFF. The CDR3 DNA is TGTGCCAGCAGCTTAAGGCGGGATCCTGAGCAGTTCTTC.

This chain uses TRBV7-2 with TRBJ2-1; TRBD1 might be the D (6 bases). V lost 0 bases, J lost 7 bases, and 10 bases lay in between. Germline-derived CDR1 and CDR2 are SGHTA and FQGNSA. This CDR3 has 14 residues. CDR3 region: CASSLAWTVNEQFF. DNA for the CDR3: TGTGCCAGCAGCTTAGCTTGGACAGTAAATGAGCAGTTCTTC.

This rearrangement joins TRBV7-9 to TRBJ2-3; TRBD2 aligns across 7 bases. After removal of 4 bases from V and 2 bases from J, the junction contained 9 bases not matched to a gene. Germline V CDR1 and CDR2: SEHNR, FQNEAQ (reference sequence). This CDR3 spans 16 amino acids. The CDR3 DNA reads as TGTGCCAGCAGCTCTTCGCGAGCGGGAAACACAGATACGCAGTATTTT. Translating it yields CASSSSRAGNTDTQYF.

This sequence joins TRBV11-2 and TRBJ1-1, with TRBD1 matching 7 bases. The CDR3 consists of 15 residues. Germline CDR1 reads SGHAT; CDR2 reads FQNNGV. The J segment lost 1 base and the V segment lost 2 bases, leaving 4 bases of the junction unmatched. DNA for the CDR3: TGTGCCAGCAGCTTAAGGGGACAGTCGAACACTGAAGCTTTCTTT. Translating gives CASSLRGQSNTEAFF. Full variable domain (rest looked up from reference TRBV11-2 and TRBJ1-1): EAGVAQSPRYKIIEKRQSVAFWCNPISGHATLYWYQQILGQGPKLLIQFQNNGVVDDSQLPKDRFSAERLKGVDSTLKIQPAKLEDSAVYLCASSLRGQSNTEAFFGQGTRLTVV.

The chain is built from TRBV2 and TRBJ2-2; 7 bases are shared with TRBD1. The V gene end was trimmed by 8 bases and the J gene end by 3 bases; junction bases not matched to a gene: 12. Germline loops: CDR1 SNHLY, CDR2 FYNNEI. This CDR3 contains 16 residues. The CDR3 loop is CASLIEGDSYTGELFF. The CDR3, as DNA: TGTGCCAGCCTGATCGAGGGGGACAGCTACACCGGGGAGCTGTTTTTT. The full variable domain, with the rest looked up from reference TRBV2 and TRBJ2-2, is EPEVTQTPSHQVTQMGQEVILRCVPISNHLYFYWYRQILGQKVEFLVSFYNNEISEKSEIFDDQFSVERPDGSNFTLKIRSTKLEDSAMYFCASLIEGDSYTGELFFGEGSRLTVL.

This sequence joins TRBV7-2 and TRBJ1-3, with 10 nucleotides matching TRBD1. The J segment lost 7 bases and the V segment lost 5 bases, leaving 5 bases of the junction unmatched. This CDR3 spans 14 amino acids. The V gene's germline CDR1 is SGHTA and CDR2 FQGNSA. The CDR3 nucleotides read TGTGCCAGCAGCCCAGGGACAGGGGTGAACACCATATATTTT. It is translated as CASSPGTGVNTIYF.

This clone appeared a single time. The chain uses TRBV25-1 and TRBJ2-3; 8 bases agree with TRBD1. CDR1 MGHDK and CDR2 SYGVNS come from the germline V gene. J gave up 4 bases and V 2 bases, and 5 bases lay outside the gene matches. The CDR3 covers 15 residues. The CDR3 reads CASSEGQGFSDTQYF. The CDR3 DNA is TGTGCCAGCAGTGAAGGACAGGGATTCTCAGATACGCAGTATTTT.

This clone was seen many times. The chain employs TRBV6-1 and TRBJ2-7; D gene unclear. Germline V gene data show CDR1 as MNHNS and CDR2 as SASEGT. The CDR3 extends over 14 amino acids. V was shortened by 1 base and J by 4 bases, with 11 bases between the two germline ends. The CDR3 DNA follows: TGTGCCAGCAGTGAAGGGGCCAGGTGGTACGAGCAGTACTTC. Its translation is CASSEGARWYEQYF.

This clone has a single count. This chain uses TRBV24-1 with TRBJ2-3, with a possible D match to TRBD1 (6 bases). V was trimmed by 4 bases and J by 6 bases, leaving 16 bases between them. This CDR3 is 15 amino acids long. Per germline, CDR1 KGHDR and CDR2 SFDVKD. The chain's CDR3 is CATSDPLQGRDTQYF. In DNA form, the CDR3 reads TGTGCCACCAGTGACCCACTACAGGGTAGGGATACGCAGTATTTT.

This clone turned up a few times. CDR3 DNA: TGTGCCTGGAGCGGACTAGCGGGAGAGGGGGGCCCCTACAATGAGCAGTTCTTC. This gives the protein CAWSGLAGEGGPYNEQFF. The chain is built from TRBV30 and TRBJ2-1; TRBD2 matches at 13 bases. The CDR3 loop spans 18 amino acids. J was trimmed by 2 bases and V by 3 bases; bases with no gene match: 10. Germline CDR1 reads GTSNPN; CDR2 reads SVGIG (reference sequence). The variable domain in full, completed from reference TRBV30 and TRBJ2-1, reads SQTIHQWPATLVQPVGSPLSLECTVEGTSNPNLYWYRQAAGRGLQLLFYSVGIGQISSEVPQNLSASRPQDRQFILSSKKLLLSDSGFYLCAWSGLAGEGGPYNEQFFGPGTRLTVL.

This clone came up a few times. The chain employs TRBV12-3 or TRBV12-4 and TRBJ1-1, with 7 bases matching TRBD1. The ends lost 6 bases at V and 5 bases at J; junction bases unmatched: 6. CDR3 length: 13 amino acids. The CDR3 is CASSSTGATEAFF. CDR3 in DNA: TGTGCCAGCAGCTCTACAGGGGCTACTGAAGCTTTCTTT.

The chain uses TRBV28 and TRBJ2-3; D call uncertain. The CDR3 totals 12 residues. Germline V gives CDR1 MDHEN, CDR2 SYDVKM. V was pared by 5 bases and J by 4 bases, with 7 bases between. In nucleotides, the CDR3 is TGTGCCAGCAGTACTCCCGCAGATACGCAGTATTTT. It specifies CASSTPADTQYF.

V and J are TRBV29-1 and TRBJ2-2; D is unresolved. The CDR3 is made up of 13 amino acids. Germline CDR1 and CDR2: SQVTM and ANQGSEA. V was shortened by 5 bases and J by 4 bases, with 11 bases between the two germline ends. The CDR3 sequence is CSVSETRTGELFF. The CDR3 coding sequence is TGCAGCGTTTCCGAAACGCGCACCGGGGAGCTGTTTTTT.

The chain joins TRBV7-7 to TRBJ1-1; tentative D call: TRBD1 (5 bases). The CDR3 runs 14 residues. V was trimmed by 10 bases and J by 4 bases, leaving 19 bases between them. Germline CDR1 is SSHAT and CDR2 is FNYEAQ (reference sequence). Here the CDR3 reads CATSEFGGSTEAFF. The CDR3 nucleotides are TGTGCCACATCGGAATTCGGGGGTAGCACTGAAGCTTTCTTT.

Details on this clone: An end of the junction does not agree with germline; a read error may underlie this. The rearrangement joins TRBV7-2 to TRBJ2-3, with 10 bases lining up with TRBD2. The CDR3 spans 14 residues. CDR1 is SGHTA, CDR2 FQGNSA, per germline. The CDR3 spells CASSLAGVTDTQYF. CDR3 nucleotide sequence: TGTGCCAGCAGCCTAGCGGGAGTAACAGATACGCAGTATTTT.

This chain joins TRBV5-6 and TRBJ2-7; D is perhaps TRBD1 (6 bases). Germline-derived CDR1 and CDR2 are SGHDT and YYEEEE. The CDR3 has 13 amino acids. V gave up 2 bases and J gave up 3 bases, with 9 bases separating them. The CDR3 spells CASSFGQFYEQYF. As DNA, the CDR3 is TGTGCCAGCAGCTTTGGACAGTTCTACGAGCAGTACTTC. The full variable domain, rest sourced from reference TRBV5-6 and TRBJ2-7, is DAGVTQSPTHLIKTRGQQVTLRCSPKSGHDTVSWYQQALGQGPQFIFQYYEEEERQRGNFPDRFSGHQFPNYSSELNVNALLLGDSALYLCASSFGQFYEQYFGPGTRLTVT.

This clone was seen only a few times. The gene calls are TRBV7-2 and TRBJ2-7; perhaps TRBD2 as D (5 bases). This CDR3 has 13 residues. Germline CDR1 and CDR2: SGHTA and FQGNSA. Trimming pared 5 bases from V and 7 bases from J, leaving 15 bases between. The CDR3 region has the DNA TGTGCCAGCAGCCTGACGTGGTCGGGGGAGCAGTACTTC. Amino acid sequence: CASSLTWSGEQYF.

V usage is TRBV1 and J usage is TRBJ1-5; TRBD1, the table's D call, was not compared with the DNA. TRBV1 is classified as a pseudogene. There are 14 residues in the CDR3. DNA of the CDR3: TGCACCAGCAGCCAAGGGGGCAGGGTAAGGCCCCAGCATTTT. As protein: CTSSQGGRVRPQHF.

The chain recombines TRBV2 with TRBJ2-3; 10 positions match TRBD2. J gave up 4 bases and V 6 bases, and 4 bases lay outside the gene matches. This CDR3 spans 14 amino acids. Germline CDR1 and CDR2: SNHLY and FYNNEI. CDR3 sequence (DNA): TGTGCCAGCAGCCTAGCGGGAGTCGCAGATACGCAGTATTTT. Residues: CASSLAGVADTQYF.

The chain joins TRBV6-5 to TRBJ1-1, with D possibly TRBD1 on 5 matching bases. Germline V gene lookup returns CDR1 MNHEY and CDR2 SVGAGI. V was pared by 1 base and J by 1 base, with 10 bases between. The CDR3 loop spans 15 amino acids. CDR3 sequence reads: CASSYWGRRNTEAFF. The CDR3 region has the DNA TGTGCCAGCAGTTACTGGGGCAGGAGGAACACTGAAGCTTTCTTT.

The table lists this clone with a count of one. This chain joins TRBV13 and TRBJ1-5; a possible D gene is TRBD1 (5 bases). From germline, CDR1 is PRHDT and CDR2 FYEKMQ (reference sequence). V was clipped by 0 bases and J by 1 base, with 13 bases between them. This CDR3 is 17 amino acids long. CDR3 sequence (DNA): TGTGCCAGCAGCTTAGGCGGTCAGGGTACGAGCAATCAGCCCCAGCATTTT. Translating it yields CASSLGGQGTSNQPQHF.

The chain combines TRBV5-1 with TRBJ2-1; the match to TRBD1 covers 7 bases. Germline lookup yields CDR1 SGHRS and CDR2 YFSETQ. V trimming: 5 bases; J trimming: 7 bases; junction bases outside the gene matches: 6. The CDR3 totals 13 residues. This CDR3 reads CASSYGQVNEQFF. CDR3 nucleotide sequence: TGCGCCAGCAGTTACGGACAGGTTAATGAGCAGTTCTTC. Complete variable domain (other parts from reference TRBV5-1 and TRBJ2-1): KAGVTQTPRYLIKTRGQQVTLSCSPISGHRSVSWYQQTPGQGLQFLFEYFSETQRNKGNFPGRFSGRQFSNSRSEMNVSTLELGDSALYLCASSYGQVNEQFFGPGTRLTVL.

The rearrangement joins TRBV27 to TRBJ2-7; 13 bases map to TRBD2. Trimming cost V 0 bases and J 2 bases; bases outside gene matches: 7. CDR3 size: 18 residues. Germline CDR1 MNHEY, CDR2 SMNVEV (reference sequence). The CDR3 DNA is TGTGCCAGCAGTTTATCCGCCGGGACTAGCGGGGTAGCCTACGAGCAGTACTTC. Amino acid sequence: CASSLSAGTSGVAYEQYF.

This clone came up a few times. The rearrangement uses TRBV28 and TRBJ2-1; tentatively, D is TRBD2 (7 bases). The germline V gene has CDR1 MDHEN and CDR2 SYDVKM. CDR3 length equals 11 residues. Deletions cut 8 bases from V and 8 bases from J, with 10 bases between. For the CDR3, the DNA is TGTGCCAGCCGGGGGGCCCATGAGCAGTTCTTC. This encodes CASRGAHEQFF.

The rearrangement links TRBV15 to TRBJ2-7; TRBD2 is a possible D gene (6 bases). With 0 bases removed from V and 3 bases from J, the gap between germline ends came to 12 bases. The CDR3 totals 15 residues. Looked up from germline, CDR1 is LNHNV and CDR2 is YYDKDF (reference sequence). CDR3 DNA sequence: TGTGCCACCAGCAGAGATCTCGGGAGCGGCTACGAGCAGTACTTC. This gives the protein CATSRDLGSGYEQYF.